Reported below is one T cell receptor (beta chain). As yet, its antigen is unknown. Germline V gene lookup returns CDR1 SNHLY and CDR2 FYNNEI. The CDR3 runs to 15 residues. The V end lost 4 bases, the J end lost 5 bases, and 15 bases lay between the germline ends. The data are from a study of CD4+ T cells in melanoma. Sequencing was performed with immunoSEQ multiplex PCR; in TCRdb, only in-frame clones are kept and a portion is missing. Among approximately 20,000 clones listed, approximately 78% were seen once. Study observations and caveats: CD8+ T cell, macrophage and B cell function reportedly correlated with neoantigen-specific CD4+ T cells. Diverse differentiation states were reported for melanoma neoantigen-specific CD4+ T cells.

The V and J genes are TRBV2 and TRBJ1-5, with D possibly being TRBD1 (5 bases). The source of this sequence is a human donor with melanoma. The CDR3 region has the DNA TGTGCCAGCAGTGGGGATCAGGGACCGTATCAGCCCCAGCATTTT. This sequence encodes CASSGDQGPYQPQHF.